Detailed here is one T cell receptor (beta chain). Antigen unknown. CDR3 length equals 14 residues. Per the germline V gene, CDR1 is LGHNA and CDR2 is YNFKEQ. V gave up 3 bases and J gave up 4 bases, with 10 bases separating them. Scientists made TCR beta libraries using quantitative 5'-RACE with molecular barcodes. TCRdb reprocessed the 5' RACE reads via MiXCR and lists one record per CDR3 protein. The table has 670,000 or so distinct CDR3 sequences, around 20% seen once. These data are taken from a study of CD8 T cells in ankylosing spondylitis. Notes on the study in general: Disease-linked clones displayed a CD8+ phenotype and appeared relatively rarely in peripheral blood. A motif in TCR beta, a set of 8 or 9 highly homologous variants, appeared characteristic of ankylosing spondylitis blood.

The V and J genes are TRBV4-2 and TRBJ2-1; no firm D call. This sequence was found in a male donor with ankylosing spondylitis. What was sequenced was blood, either unsorted or a sorted T cell fraction (not recorded which). In DNA form, the CDR3 reads TGTGCCAGCAGCCAGGTAGCACCTTACAATGAGCAGTTCTTC. Translating gives CASSQVAPYNEQFF.